Each of the 32 T cell receptor beta chains below was sequenced from the same sample in a study of T cell responses to AZD1222 COVID-19 vaccine. The protocol was immunoSEQ multiplex PCR, while the TCRdb copy is restricted to in-frame clones and leaves out a portion. The table lists 130,000 or so clones, around 90% of them singletons. Sample: peripheral blood, taken on day 0 of AZD1222 vaccination. These receptor sequences come from an adult in good health.

The chain links TRBV11-2 to TRBJ1-3; D is possibly TRBD1 (5 bases). There are 16 residues in the CDR3. V lost 2 bases and J lost 8, with 19 bases in between. CDR1 is SGHAT and CDR2 is FQNNGV in the germline V gene. This CDR3 reads CASSLSRWGEADTIYF. Here the CDR3 DNA reads TGTGCCAGCAGCTTATCCAGGTGGGGCGAAGCGGACACCATATATTTT.

The rearrangement links TRBV7-9 to TRBJ1-1; no clear D gene. The germline gives CDR1 SEHNR, CDR2 FQNEAQ (reference sequence). The germline V and J ends were trimmed by 1 base and 7 bases, with 13 bases remaining between them. The CDR3 contains 14 residues. CDR3: CASSLDGQASEAFF. The CDR3, as DNA: TGTGCCAGCAGCTTAGACGGGCAGGCGAGTGAAGCTTTCTTT.

The chain couples TRBV5-1 to TRBJ1-6, with 9 bases that match TRBD1. Looked up from germline, CDR1 is SGHRS and CDR2 is YFSETQ. V was pared by 0 bases and J by 6 bases, with 4 bases of the junction left unmatched. This CDR3 has 16 residues. In nucleotides, the CDR3 is TGCGCCAGCAGCTTGGTGGGACAGGGCTCTAATTCACCCCTCCACTTT. Its protein is CASSLVGQGSNSPLHF. The full variable domain, its missing parts supplied by reference TRBV5-1 and TRBJ1-6, is KAGVTQTPRYLIKTRGQQVTLSCSPISGHRSVSWYQQTPGQGLQFLFEYFSETQRNKGNFPGRFSGRQFSNSRSEMNVSTLELGDSALYLCASSLVGQGSNSPLHFGNGTRLTVT.

V and J are TRBV7-5 and TRBJ1-4. TRBV7-5 is reported as a pseudogene. The CDR3 loop spans 14 amino acids. For the CDR3, the DNA is TGTGCCAGAAGCCCCGCCCGGGGATCTGAAAAACTGTTTTTT. Translation: CARSPARGSEKLFF.

This chain joins TRBV19 and TRBJ1-5; possibly TRBD1 for D (6 bases). This CDR3 contains 19 residues. Trimming left V 5 bases short and J 7 bases short, with 30 bases between. Germline CDR1 LNHDA, CDR2 SQIVND (reference sequence). CDR3 region: CASSGLGATGGGSGQPQHF. Here the CDR3 DNA reads TGTGCCAGTAGTGGATTGGGGGCGACCGGAGGGGGGTCAGGCCAGCCCCAGCATTTT. Together with reference TRBV19 and TRBJ1-5, the CDR3 gives the full variable domain: DGGITQSPKYLFRKEGQNVTLSCEQNLNHDAMYWYRQDPGQGLRLIYYSQIVNDFQKGDIAEGYSVSREKKESFPLTVTSAQKNPTAFYLCASSGLGATGGGSGQPQHFGDGTRLSIL.

The V and J genes are TRBV11-3 and TRBJ2-7; the D is unclear. V gave up 5 bases and J gave up 2 bases, with 10 bases separating them. The germline CDR1 and CDR2 sequences are SGHNT and YENEEA. This CDR3 is built from 13 residues. The CDR3 here is CASSPSPTYEQYF. Written as DNA, the CDR3 is TGTGCCAGCAGCCCCAGCCCTACCTACGAGCAGTACTTC.

The chain couples TRBV5-1 to TRBJ1-2; perhaps TRBD1 as D (6 bases). Germline assignment: CDR1 SGHRS and CDR2 YFSETQ. The CDR3 totals 15 residues. The V and J ends lost 4 bases and 1 base respectively, with 14 bases between them. As DNA, the CDR3 is TGCGCCAGCAGCCCGGGAACAGGGAGTAACTATGGCTACACCTTC. Translating gives CASSPGTGSNYGYTF.

J is TRBJ1-2 and V is TRBV7-2; D uncertain. CDR1 is SGHTA and CDR2 is FQGNSA in the germline V gene. The V end was cut by 1 base, the J end by 0 bases, with 3 bases between. The length of the CDR3 is 13 residues. For the CDR3, the DNA is TGTGCCAGCAGCTTAGTCGCTAACTATGGCTACACCTTC. This gives the protein CASSLVANYGYTF.

V usage is TRBV11-2 and J usage is TRBJ2-5, with D tentatively TRBD1 or TRBD2 (6 bases each). Trimming left V 4 bases short and J 0 bases short, with 9 bases between. In germline, CDR1 is SGHAT, CDR2 FQNNGV. CDR3 length: 14 amino acids. CDR3 sequence (DNA): TGTGCCAGCAGCTCGGGGGCCAACCAAGAGACCCAGTACTTC. Protein product: CASSSGANQETQYF. Filled out from reference TRBV11-2 and TRBJ2-5, the complete variable domain reads EAGVAQSPRYKIIEKRQSVAFWCNPISGHATLYWYQQILGQGPKLLIQFQNNGVVDDSQLPKDRFSAERLKGVDSTLKIQPAKLEDSAVYLCASSSGANQETQYFGPGTRLLVL.

The J gene is TRBJ2-1, the V gene TRBV5-4; D is possibly TRBD2 (7 bases). Trimming cost V 4 bases and J 2 bases, with 16 bases left between them. Germline CDR1 is SGHNT and CDR2 is YYREEE (reference sequence). The CDR3 loop spans 16 amino acids. This CDR3 is CASSLGGGLPYNEQFF. The DNA of the CDR3 is TGTGCCAGCAGCCTGGGGGGGGGCCTACCCTACAATGAGCAGTTCTTC.

The chain employs TRBV19 and TRBJ1-2; D perhaps matches TRBD1 (5 bases). CDR3 length: 16 residues. Germline V gives CDR1 LNHDA, CDR2 SQIVND (reference sequence). The V and J ends lost 0 bases and 1 base respectively, with 12 bases between them. The DNA of the CDR3 is TGTGCCAGTAGTATAGATCACAGGACGGTTAACTATGGCTACACCTTC. This sequence encodes CASSIDHRTVNYGYTF.

This clone was seen just once. The rearrangement uses TRBV7-9 and TRBJ1-2, with D possibly matching TRBD1 (6 bases). The CDR3 is 15 amino acids. Deletions cut 5 bases from V and 1 base from J, with 14 bases between. CDR1 and CDR2 (germline): SEHNR, FQNEAQ (reference sequence). CDR3: CASSEGGKINYGYTF. In DNA form, the CDR3 reads TGTGCCAGCAGCGAGGGGGGCAAAATTAACTATGGCTACACCTTC.

The CDR3 nucleotides are TGTGCCAGCAGCTTTGGCAACGATGCCTATGGCTACACCTTC. The encoded protein is CASSFGNDAYGYTF. The rearrangement uses TRBV5-8 and TRBJ1-2; D not certain. CDR1 and CDR2 (germline): SGHTS, YDEGEE. The V end lost 2 bases, the J end lost 4 bases, and 12 bases lay between the germline ends. The CDR3 has 14 residues.

This rearrangement joins TRBV29-1 to TRBJ1-2; unclear D gene. Germline V gives CDR1 SQVTM, CDR2 ANQGSEA. V was cut by 4 bases and J by 4 bases, with 10 bases left in between. The CDR3 totals 12 residues. The CDR3 loop reads CSVVDLGYGYTF. CDR3 nucleotide sequence: TGCAGCGTTGTAGATCTGGGCTATGGCTACACCTTC.

CDR3 DNA: TGTGCCAGCAGCGAGGACAGCCAGGGTAGGGCCCAGCATTTT. It specifies CASSEDSQGRAQHF. This chain uses TRBV25-1 with TRBJ1-5, with D maybe TRBD1 (6 bases). The CDR3 length is 14 residues. Germline CDR1 and CDR2: MGHDK and SYGVNS. V gave up 6 bases and J gave up 11 bases, with 20 bases separating them.

The chain links TRBV7-2 to TRBJ1-1; tentatively, D is TRBD1 (5 bases). Germline loops: CDR1 SGHTA, CDR2 FQGNSA. This CDR3 is 15 amino acids long. V lost 6 bases and J 5 bases, leaving 19 bases between the germline ends. CDR3 coding DNA: TGTGCCAGCAGGATTAGTTGGACAATGGTGACTGAAGCTTTCTTT. As protein: CASRISWTMVTEAFF.

The chain recombines TRBV28 with TRBJ2-4, with D maybe TRBD1 (5 bases). Germline CDR1 is MDHEN and CDR2 is SYDVKM. V was trimmed by 7 bases and J by 6 bases, leaving 16 bases between them. The CDR3 is 14 amino acids. In DNA, the CDR3 is TGTGCCAGCATCTCCCGACAGCCGCTAAACATTCAGTACTTC. Its translation is CASISRQPLNIQYF.

The chain carries TRBV3-1 (or the pseudogene TRBV3-2) and TRBJ1-1, with D perhaps TRBD1 (6 bases). The germline V gene has CDR1 LGHDT and CDR2 YNNKEL (reference sequence). CDR3 length equals 16 residues. V shed 6 bases and J shed 4 bases, with 21 bases lying between them. As DNA, the CDR3 is TGTGCCAGCAGGAAGGAGACACAGGGCCAGCGCACTGAAGCTTTCTTT. Its protein product is CASRKETQGQRTEAFF.

The rearrangement links TRBV19 to TRBJ1-2; 7 bases line up with TRBD1. The CDR3 is 16 residues long. Looked up from germline, CDR1 is LNHDA and CDR2 is SQIVND (reference sequence). V dropped 2 bases and J dropped 5; count of bases not matched to a gene: 11. The CDR3 spells CASSIRVWDSPYGYTF. The CDR3 nucleotides read TGTGCCAGTAGTATAAGGGTTTGGGACAGCCCATATGGCTACACCTTC.

The gene calls are TRBV19 and TRBJ1-6, with D possibly being TRBD1 (5 bases). With 1 base removed from V and 10 bases from J, the gap between germline ends came to 11 bases. The V gene's germline CDR1 is LNHDA and CDR2 SQIVND (reference sequence). The CDR3 consists of 14 residues. The CDR3 DNA reads as TGTGCCAGTAGTATAGCCACAGGCGGGTCACCCCTCCACTTT. The encoded protein is CASSIATGGSPLHF.

This clone has just one count. This sequence joins TRBV5-4 and TRBJ2-7; 7 bases agree with TRBD2. V lost 6 bases, J lost 3 bases, and 6 bases stayed unmatched. Germline values: CDR1 SGHNT, CDR2 YYREEE (reference sequence). The CDR3 runs 13 residues. The CDR3 sequence: CASTNGLDYEQYF. The CDR3 nucleotides are TGTGCCAGCACAAACGGACTAGACTACGAGCAGTACTTC.

This clone was recorded only once. The rearrangement links TRBV5-1 to TRBJ2-7, with D tentatively TRBD1 (6 bases). This CDR3 contains 15 residues. From germline, CDR1 is SGHRS and CDR2 YFSETQ. The V gene lost 0 bases and the J gene lost 2 bases, with 12 bases spanning the gap. CDR3 sequence reads: CASSLEQGKAYEQYF. In nucleotides, the CDR3 is TGCGCCAGCAGCTTGGAACAGGGAAAGGCCTACGAGCAGTACTTC.

V is TRBV4-1 and J is TRBJ1-2, with 7 bases identical to TRBD1. The J segment lost 8 bases and the V segment lost 5 bases, leaving 17 bases of the junction unmatched. Germline lookup yields CDR1 MGHRA and CDR2 YSYEKL. The CDR3 consists of 16 residues. In DNA, the CDR3 is TGCGCCAGCAGCGCCCGAGGGACAGATGCGACGGGGGGCTACACCTTC. This codes for CASSARGTDATGGYTF.

There are a few counts of this clone. The chain combines TRBV2 with TRBJ1-3; D is perhaps TRBD1 (5 bases). In germline, CDR1 is SNHLY, CDR2 FYNNEI. This CDR3 spans 14 amino acids. The germline V and J ends were trimmed by 7 bases and 0 bases, with 10 bases remaining between them. The CDR3 coding sequence is TGTGCCAGCAACCCAGGGAGCTCTGGAAACACCATATATTTT. Its protein product is CASNPGSSGNTIYF.

The chain carries TRBV10-3 and TRBJ1-1; D is ambiguous. The CDR3 has 12 residues. V was clipped by 8 bases and J by 1 base, with 8 bases between them. Germline assignment: CDR1 ENHRY and CDR2 SYGVKD. CDR3 in DNA: TGTGCCATCTCTAGAAAGAACACTGAAGCTTTCTTT. It yields the protein CAISRKNTEAFF.

The rearrangement joins TRBV3-1 (or the pseudogene TRBV3-2) to TRBJ2-2; TRBD1 matches at 7 bases. This CDR3 has 16 amino acids. The V and J ends lost 0 bases and 5 bases, in that order; junction bases with no gene match: 6. Germline V gene lookup returns CDR1 LGHDT and CDR2 YNNKEL (reference sequence). The CDR3 sequence is CASSQDRGRRTGELFF. The CDR3 DNA sequence: TGTGCCAGCAGCCAAGATAGGGGGCGCCGGACCGGGGAGCTGTTTTTT.

Here the CDR3 DNA reads TGTGCCAGCAGCCTCGACGTGGGCACGATGAACACTGAAGCTTTCTTT. It is translated as CASSLDVGTMNTEAFF. This sequence joins TRBV14 and TRBJ1-1; unclear D gene. CDR3 length equals 16 residues. Germline V CDR1 and CDR2: SGHDN, FVKESK. V lost 4 bases and J 0 bases, leaving 15 bases between the germline ends.

The rearrangement links TRBV27 to TRBJ1-2; no clear D. Trimming took off 9 bases at V and 4 bases at J, with 21 bases between the two ends. Germline lookup yields CDR1 MNHEY and CDR2 SMNVEV (reference sequence). The CDR3 spans 15 residues. The CDR3 protein is CASRTAKNPGYGYTF. CDR3 in DNA: TGTGCCAGTCGGACCGCAAAAAACCCAGGCTATGGCTACACCTTC.

This chain links TRBV3-1 (or the pseudogene TRBV3-2) with TRBJ2-7; TRBD2 might be the D (7 bases). Trimming took off 4 bases at V and 3 bases at J, with 16 bases between the two ends. The V gene's germline CDR1 is LGHDT and CDR2 YNNKEL (reference sequence). This CDR3 contains 15 residues. The CDR3 nucleotides read TGTGCCAGCAGCCCTGTTCGGGGGGCCAACTACGAGCAGTACTTC. Amino acid sequence: CASSPVRGANYEQYF.

J is TRBJ1-5 and V is TRBV3-1 (or the pseudogene TRBV3-2); perhaps TRBD1 as D (5 bases). V lost 2 bases, J lost 6 bases, and 8 bases lay in between. The V gene's germline CDR1 is LGHDT and CDR2 YNNKEL (reference sequence). The CDR3 is 13 amino acids. The CDR3 bases are TGTGCCAGCAGCCAAAAGGGGAGTCAGCCCCAGCATTTT. Amino acid sequence: CASSQKGSQPQHF.

This chain links TRBV19 with TRBJ2-3; unclear D gene. Germline CDR1 LNHDA, CDR2 SQIVND (reference sequence). Trimming removed 3 bases at V and 2 bases at J, with 12 bases between. The CDR3 totals 15 residues. CDR3 in amino acids: CASSILWATTDTQYF. CDR3 in DNA: TGTGCCAGTAGTATTCTTTGGGCCACCACAGATACGCAGTATTTT.

The chain recombines TRBV2 with TRBJ1-5; 9 bases align to TRBD1. Germline CDR1 is SNHLY and CDR2 is FYNNEI. This CDR3 is built from 15 residues. Trimming at V came to 4 bases and at J to 5 bases, leaving 6 bases not matched to a gene. The CDR3 DNA is TGTGCCAGCAGTGCTATACAGGGGGCCCATCAGCCCCAGCATTTT. This codes for CASSAIQGAHQPQHF.